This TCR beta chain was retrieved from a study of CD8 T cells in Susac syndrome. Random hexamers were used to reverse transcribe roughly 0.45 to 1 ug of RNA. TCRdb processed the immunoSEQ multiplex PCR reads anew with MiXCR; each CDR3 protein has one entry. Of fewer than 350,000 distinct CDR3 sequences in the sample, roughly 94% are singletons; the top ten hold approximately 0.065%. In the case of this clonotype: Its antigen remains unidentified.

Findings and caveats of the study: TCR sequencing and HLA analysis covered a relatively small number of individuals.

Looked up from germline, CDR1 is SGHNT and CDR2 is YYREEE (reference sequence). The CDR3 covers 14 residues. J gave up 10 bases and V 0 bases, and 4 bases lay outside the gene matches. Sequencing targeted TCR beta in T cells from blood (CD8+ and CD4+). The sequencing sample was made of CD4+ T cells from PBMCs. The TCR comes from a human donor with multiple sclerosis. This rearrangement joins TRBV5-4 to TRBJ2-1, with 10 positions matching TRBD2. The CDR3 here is CASSLEAGGSEQFF. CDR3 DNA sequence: TGTGCCAGCAGCTTGGAAGCGGGGGGGTCCGAGCAGTTCTTC.